These 7 T cell receptor beta chains share one sample of origin, sequenced in a study of circulating CD8 cells and anti-PD-1 response in melanoma. Sorting of live CD3+CD8+TCRalphabeta+ cells by PD-1 and/or TIGIT gave four subsets. Each library started from about 14 ng of total RNA using the QIAseq Immune Repertoire TCR panel. TCRdb fed the reads into MiXCR, producing one record per CDR3 protein. In the table there are some 580 distinct CDR3 sequences, 7.6% of which are singletons. The sample was CD8+ T cells from PBMCs, taken at baseline or after one month of anti-PD-1 therapy (not recorded which). The receptor set was obtained from a human donor with melanoma.

By share of the sample, this clonotype is large (0.1 to 1%). V usage is TRBV19 and J usage is TRBJ1-2; 9 nucleotides line up with TRBD1. CDR1 and CDR2 (germline): LNHDA, SQIVND (reference sequence). The V gene end was trimmed by 2 bases and the J gene end by 6 bases; junction bases not matched to a gene: 7. The CDR3 totals 15 residues. The CDR3 DNA reads TGTGCCAGTAGTATAACAGGGGGCGCGTCGGATGGCTACACCTTC. Amino acids: CASSITGGASDGYTF.

The chain joins TRBV9 to TRBJ2-1; tentative D call: TRBD2 (6 bases). CDR1 is SGDLS and CDR2 is YYNGEE in the germline V gene. Trimming removed 3 bases at V and 9 bases at J, with 19 bases between. This CDR3 contains 15 residues. This CDR3 reads CASSGHSQLAGEQFF. CDR3 bases: TGTGCCAGCAGCGGCCATTCACAACTAGCTGGTGAGCAGTTCTTC.

By proportion, this clonotype is medium-sized (0.01 to 0.1%). The V gene is TRBV29-1, the J gene TRBJ1-1, with a weak D call TRBD1 (5 bases). The CDR3 is 13 residues long. V was cut by 6 bases and J by 3 bases, with 14 bases left in between. Germline V gene sequence: CDR1 SQVTM, CDR2 ANQGSEA. The CDR3 reads CSVDSFGDTEAFF. CDR3 coding DNA: TGCAGCGTCGACAGTTTCGGGGACACTGAAGCTTTCTTT.

This clonotype is large within its sample. The rearrangement uses TRBV7-8 and TRBJ2-3; perhaps TRBD2 as D (6 bases). The CDR3 has 15 residues. Germline CDR1 reads SGHVS; CDR2 reads FQNEAQ. V was cut by 5 bases and J by 2 bases, with 14 bases left in between. The CDR3 sequence is CASSRRGPNTDTQYF. CDR3 sequence (DNA): TGTGCCAGCAGCCGGCGGGGACCAAACACAGATACGCAGTATTTT.

By share, this clonotype ranks as large (0.1 to 1%). The chain is built from TRBV7-3 and TRBJ1-1, with 10 positions matching TRBD1. The J segment lost 3 bases and the V segment lost 5 bases, leaving 6 bases of the junction unmatched. Per the germline V gene, CDR1 is SGHTA and CDR2 is FQGTGA. There are 15 residues in the CDR3. This CDR3 reads CASSTSTGGYTEAFF. As DNA, the CDR3 is TGTGCCAGCAGCACTTCGACAGGGGGCTACACTGAAGCTTTCTTT. The full variable domain, completed using reference TRBV7-3 and TRBJ1-1, is GAGVSQTPSNKVTEKGKYVELRCDPISGHTALYWYRQSLGQGPEFLIYFQGTGAADDSGLPNDRFFAVRPEGSVSTLKIQRTERGDSAVYLCASSTSTGGYTEAFFGQGTRLTVV.

The CDR3, as DNA: TGTGCCAGTAGTATTCTCTGGCAGCAGCAGTTCTTC. Protein sequence: CASSILWQQQFF. The V and J genes are TRBV19 and TRBJ2-1; D ambiguous. This CDR3 contains 12 residues. Trimming shortened V by 3 bases and J by 11 bases, and 11 bases separated the two germline ends. From germline, CDR1 is LNHDA and CDR2 SQIVND (reference sequence).

This clonotype is large in the sample. The chain couples TRBV29-1 to TRBJ2-3; D remains ambiguous. This CDR3 has 13 residues. Germline V gene lookup returns CDR1 SQVTM and CDR2 ANQGSEA. Trimming took 2 bases from V and 4 from J, leaving 10 bases between them. The CDR3 reads CSVERRPPDTQYF. Here the CDR3 DNA reads TGCAGCGTTGAACGGCGTCCGCCAGATACGCAGTATTTT.